This TCR beta chain was captured by sequencing in a study of response to subunit inactivated influenza vaccine. Using its own MiXCR run on the RT-PCR reads, TCRdb lists one record per CDR3 protein. The sample lists roughly 620,000 distinct CDR3 sequences, 11% occurring once. These data were likewise used in another study, on T cells expressing NK-cell markers. That study reports: The TCR beta cDNA came from 5'RACE template switching with UMIs. It was from sorted CD3+CD56+NKG2C+, CD3+CD56+NKG2C- and CD3+CD56-NKG2C+ T cells that TCR beta repertoires came.

Here the sequenced sample was PBMCs from blood, taken on the day of vaccination. This receptor was identified in a man aged 50 to 60 who received an inactivated influenza vaccine.

CDR3 bases: TGTGCCAGCAGTTACACAAACAGGGGGGAGACCCAGTACTTC. Encoded protein: CASSYTNRGETQYF. The chain carries TRBV6-5 and TRBJ2-5; 8 bases agree with TRBD1. V dropped 2 bases and J dropped 5; count of bases not matched to a gene: 4. CDR1 is MNHEY and CDR2 is SVGAGI in the germline V gene. The CDR3 length is 14 residues.